This TCR beta chain stems from a study of T cells in Graves' hyperthyroidism and ophthalmopathy. Authors of the study amplified TCR beta CDR3 regions from RNA transcripts. The HTBI set primed first-round TCR CDR3 RT-PCR. TCRdb passed the multiplex PCR reads through MiXCR, listing each CDR3 protein once. Of under 350,000 distinct CDR3 sequences in the sample, 25% to 30% were seen once. This clonotype was detected ten times or more. The TCR sequence derives from a man in his forties or fifties with Graves' hyperthyroidism that later progressed to Graves' ophthalmopathy. Sequencing was done on a sample of blood.

The DNA for the CDR3 is TGTGCCAGCAGCCAATGGGACAGGGGGCTCGAGCAGTACTTC. Its protein is CASSQWDRGLEQYF. The gene calls are TRBV3-1 and TRBJ2-7; the match to TRBD1 covers 12 bases. V shed 2 bases and J 6 bases; nucleotides not matched to a gene: 2. The V gene's germline CDR1 is LGHDT and CDR2 YNNKEL (reference sequence). The CDR3 has 14 amino acids.